This T cell receptor (beta chain) emerged from a study of T cell responses to AZD1222 COVID-19 vaccine. From germline, CDR1 is LGHDT and CDR2 YNNKEL (reference sequence). This CDR3 region has 16 residues. The table came from immunoSEQ multiplex PCR; TCRdb's copy has only in-frame clones and leaves some out. The data show about 82,000 clones, 90% to 95% seen once. Concerning this clone: A read error may account for a junction end that differs from germline.

This specimen consisted of peripheral blood, obtained on day 0 of AZD1222 vaccination. The chain combines TRBV3-1 (or the pseudogene TRBV3-2) with TRBJ1-5; 9 nucleotides line up with TRBD1. This clonotype was sampled from an adult in good health. The CDR3 DNA reads as TGTGCCAGCAGTCAAGGGGGGACAGGGCTGGATCAGCCCCAGCATTTT. As protein: CASSQGGTGLDQPQHF.